One and the same sample provided the 8 T cell receptor beta chains below, sequenced in a study of T cell clonality in common variable immunodeficiency. Sequencing used immunoSEQ multiplex PCR; TCRdb keeps in-frame clones, though not all of them. The sample offers around 34,000 clones and no singletons, the top ten holding around 0.87%. The sample comprised peripheral blood mononuclear cells. Receptor source: a person aged 18 to 75 in good health.

This clone was detected ten times or more. Sequencing ends 3 residues short of the CDR3 end; the germline J gene provides the rest. The V and J genes are TRBV12-3 or TRBV12-4 and TRBJ1-6; D is unclear. The V gene lost 2 bases and the J gene lost 9 bases, with 8 bases spanning the gap. The CDR3 is made up of 13 amino acids. The chain's CDR3 is CASSLKGRSPLHF. Partial CDR3 DNA: TGTGCCAGCAGTTTAAAGGGTCGTTCACCC.

This clone came up many times. The read falls 3 residues short of the CDR3 end, and the missing part is taken from the germline J gene. The J gene is TRBJ2-2, the V gene TRBV5-1; weak D call: TRBD1 (5 bases). This CDR3 has 16 residues. CDR1 is SGHRS, CDR2 YFSETQ, per germline. V was trimmed by 0 bases and J by 1 base, leaving 10 bases between them. This CDR3 reads CASSLVPTENTGELFF. Partial CDR3 DNA: TGCGCCAGCAGCTTGGTACCGACAGAGAACACCGGGGAG. Drawing the rest from reference TRBV5-1 and TRBJ2-2, the complete variable domain is KAGVTQTPRYLIKTRGQQVTLSCSPISGHRSVSWYQQTPGQGLQFLFEYFSETQRNKGNFPGRFSGRQFSNSRSEMNVSTLELGDSALYLCASSLVPTENTGELFFGEGSRLTVL.

This clone came up many times. The read terminates 3 residues before the CDR3 end, so the remaining end is supplied by the germline J gene. The chain uses TRBV20-1 and TRBJ2-1; TRBD1 agrees at 8 bases. The CDR3 has 15 residues. V dropped 0 bases and J dropped 9; count of bases not matched to a gene: 10. CDR1 is DFQATT and CDR2 is SNEGSKA in the germline V gene (reference sequence). CDR3 DNA, as far as it was read: TGCAGTGCTAGAGACCGGCGGACAGGGACGGGTGAG. Translated: CSARDRRTGTGE. The whole CDR3 is CSARDRRTGTGEQFF.

At least ten counts were recorded for this clone. The read finishes 3 residues shy of the CDR3 end, and the germline J gene is used to complete it. V usage is TRBV30 and J usage is TRBJ1-3; tentatively, D is TRBD1 (6 bases). Trimming took off 4 bases at V and 2 bases at J, with 9 bases between the two ends. The length of the CDR3 is 13 residues. CDR1 and CDR2 from the germline V gene are GTSNPN and SVGIG (reference sequence). CDR3 amino acids: CAWNGGPGNTIYF. The DNA read from the CDR3 is TGTGCCTGGAACGGGGGGCCTGGAAACACC.

This clone was seen ten or more times. The read is 3 residues too short to cover the CDR3 end, so that end is filled in from the germline J gene. This chain joins TRBV18 and TRBJ2-6, with TRBD1 as a possible D gene (5 bases). Trimming cost V 0 bases and J 2 bases, with 5 bases left between them. The CDR3 totals 15 residues. Germline loops: CDR1 KGHSH, CDR2 LQKENI. The CDR3 bases that were read are TGTGCCAGCTCACCACCGGGGCCTGGGGCCAACGTC. This codes for CASSPPGPGANV. The full CDR3 is CASSPPGPGANVLTF.

By share, this clone counts as medium-sized. Mismatch with germline at one junction end may stem from a read error. From the germline J gene comes the end of the CDR3, since the read stops 3 residues before it. The chain employs TRBV4-2 and TRBJ2-3, with 7 bases lining up with TRBD2. The CDR3 runs 16 residues. Germline V gives CDR1 LGHNA, CDR2 YNFKEQ. CDR3 DNA, as far as it was read: TGCGCCAGCAGCCAAGATACAAGCGGGGGCACAGATACG. Residues: CASSQDTSGGTDT. The entire CDR3 protein reads CASSQDTSGGTDTQYF.

In this sample, this clone turned up many times. The CDR3 extends 3 residues past the end of the read, so its final part is completed from the germline J gene. V and J are TRBV19 and TRBJ2-1, with TRBD2 matching 11 bases. CDR3 length: 15 residues. The V gene end was trimmed by 5 bases and the J gene end by 7 bases; junction bases not matched to a gene: 7. The V gene's germline CDR1 is LNHDA and CDR2 SQIVND (reference sequence). Here the CDR3 reads CASSFLAGGRNEQFF. The sequenced part of the CDR3 DNA is TGTGCCAGTAGTTTTCTAGCGGGGGGAAGAAATGAG.

Concerning this clone itself: The read halts 3 residues ahead of the CDR3 end, with the missing end drawn from the germline J gene. The chain carries TRBV18 and TRBJ2-2, with D perhaps TRBD1 or TRBD2 (5 bases each). V dropped 4 bases and J dropped 0 bases, with 15 bases sitting between them. Per germline, CDR1 KGHSH and CDR2 LQKENI. The CDR3 loop spans 17 amino acids. CDR3 protein: CASSLSWQGANTGELFF. CDR3 DNA (partial): TGTGCCAGCTCACTTTCTTGGCAGGGAGCGAACACCGGGGAG.